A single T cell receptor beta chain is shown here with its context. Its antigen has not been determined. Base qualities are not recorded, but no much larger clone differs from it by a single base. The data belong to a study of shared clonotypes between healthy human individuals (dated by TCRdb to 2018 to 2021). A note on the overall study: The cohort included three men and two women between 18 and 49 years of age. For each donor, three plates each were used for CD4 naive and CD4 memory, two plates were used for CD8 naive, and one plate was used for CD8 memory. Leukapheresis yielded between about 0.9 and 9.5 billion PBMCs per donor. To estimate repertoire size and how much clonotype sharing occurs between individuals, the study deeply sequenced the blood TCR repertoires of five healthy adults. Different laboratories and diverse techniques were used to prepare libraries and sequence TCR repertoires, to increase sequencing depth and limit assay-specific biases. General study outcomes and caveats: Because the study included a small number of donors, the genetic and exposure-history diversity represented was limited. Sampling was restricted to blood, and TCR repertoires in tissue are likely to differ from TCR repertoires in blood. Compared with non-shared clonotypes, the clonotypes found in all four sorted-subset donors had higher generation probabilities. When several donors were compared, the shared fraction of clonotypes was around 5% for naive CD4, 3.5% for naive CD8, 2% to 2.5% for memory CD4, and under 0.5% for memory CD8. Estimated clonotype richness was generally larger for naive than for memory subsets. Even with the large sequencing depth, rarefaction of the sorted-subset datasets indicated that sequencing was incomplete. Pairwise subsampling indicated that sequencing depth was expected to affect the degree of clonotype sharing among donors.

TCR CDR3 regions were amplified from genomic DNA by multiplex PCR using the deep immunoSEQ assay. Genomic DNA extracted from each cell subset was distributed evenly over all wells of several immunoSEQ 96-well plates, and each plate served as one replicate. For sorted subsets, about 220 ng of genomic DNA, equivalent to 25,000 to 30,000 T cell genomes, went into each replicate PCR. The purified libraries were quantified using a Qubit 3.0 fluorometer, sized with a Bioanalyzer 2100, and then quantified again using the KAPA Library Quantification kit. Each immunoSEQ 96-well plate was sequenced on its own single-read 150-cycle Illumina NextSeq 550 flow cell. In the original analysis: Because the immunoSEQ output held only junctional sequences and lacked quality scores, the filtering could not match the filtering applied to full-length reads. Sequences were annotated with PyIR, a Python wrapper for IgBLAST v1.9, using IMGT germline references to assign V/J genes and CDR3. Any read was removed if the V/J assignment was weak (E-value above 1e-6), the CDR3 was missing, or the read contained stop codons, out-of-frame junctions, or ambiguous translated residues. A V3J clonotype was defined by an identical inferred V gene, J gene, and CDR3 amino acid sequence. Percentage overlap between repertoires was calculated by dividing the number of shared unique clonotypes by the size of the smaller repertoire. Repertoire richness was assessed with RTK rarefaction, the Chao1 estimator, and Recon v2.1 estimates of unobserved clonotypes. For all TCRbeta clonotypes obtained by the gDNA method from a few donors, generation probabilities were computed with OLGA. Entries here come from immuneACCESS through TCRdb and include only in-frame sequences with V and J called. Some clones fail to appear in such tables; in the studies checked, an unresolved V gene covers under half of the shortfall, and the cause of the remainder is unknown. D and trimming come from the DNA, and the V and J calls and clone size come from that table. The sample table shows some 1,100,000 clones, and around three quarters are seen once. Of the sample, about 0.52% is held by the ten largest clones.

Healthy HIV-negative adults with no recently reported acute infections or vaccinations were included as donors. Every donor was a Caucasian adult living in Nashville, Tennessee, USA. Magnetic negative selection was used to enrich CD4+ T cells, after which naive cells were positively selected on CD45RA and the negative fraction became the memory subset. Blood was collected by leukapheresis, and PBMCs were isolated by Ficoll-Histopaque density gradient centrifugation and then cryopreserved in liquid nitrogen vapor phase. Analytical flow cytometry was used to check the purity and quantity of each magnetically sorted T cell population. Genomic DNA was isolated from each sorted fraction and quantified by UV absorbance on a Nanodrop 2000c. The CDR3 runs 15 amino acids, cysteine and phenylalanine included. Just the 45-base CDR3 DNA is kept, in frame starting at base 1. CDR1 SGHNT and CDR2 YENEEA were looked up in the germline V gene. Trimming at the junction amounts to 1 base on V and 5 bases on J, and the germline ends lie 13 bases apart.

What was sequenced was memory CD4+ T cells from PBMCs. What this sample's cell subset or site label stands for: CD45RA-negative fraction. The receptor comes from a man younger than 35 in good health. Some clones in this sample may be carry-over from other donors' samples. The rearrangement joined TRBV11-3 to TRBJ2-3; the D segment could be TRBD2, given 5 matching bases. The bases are TGTGCCAGCAGCTTAGGTTTGGAGGTTGAAGATACGCAGTATTTT. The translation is CASSLGLEVEDTQYF.